These T cell receptor beta chains were read from a single sample in a study of T-cell reconstitution after alpha-beta-depleted transplantation in children. TCRdb redid the calling of the PCR reads with MiXCR, one entry per CDR3 protein. The table lists hundreds of thousands of distinct CDR3 sequences, 7.5% to 9% of them singletons, with 8.5% to 9.5% in the top ten. This specimen was peripheral blood, taken 360 days after TCRalphabeta/CD19-depleted stem cell transplant. The receptors originated from a female patient aged 2-9 years who had a stem cell transplant for Fanconi anemia, so the T cells may come from the graft donor. Each CDR3 is given with its conserved first and last residue. Each record gives: D gene, clone size, J gene, V gene, CDR3 protein, CDR3 DNA. The D gene is left open where the match is weak. The size of a clone is reported for some rows only, either as once, few or many, or as a class for expanded clones.

d_gene: -
abundance: many
j_gene: TRBJ2-5
v_gene: TRBV20-1
CDR3aa: CSACRWGHQETQYF
CDR3nt: TGCAGTGCTTGCCGATGGGGGCACCAAGAGACCCAGTACTTC

d_gene: -
abundance: many
j_gene: TRBJ2-2
v_gene: TRBV12-3/TRBV12-4
CDR3aa: CASSWVGPGELFF
CDR3nt: TGTGCCAGCAGTTGGGTGGGTCCCGGGGAGCTGTTTTTT

d_gene: TRBD1
abundance: many
j_gene: TRBJ2-3
v_gene: TRBV7-2
CDR3aa: CASSLIVGQIPTDTQYF
CDR3nt: TGTGCCAGCAGCTTAATTGTGGGACAGATCCCTACAGATACGCAGTATTTT

d_gene: TRBD1
abundance: many
j_gene: TRBJ2-5
v_gene: TRBV29-1
CDR3aa: CSVEQGEETQYF
CDR3nt: TGCAGCGTTGAACAGGGGGAAGAGACCCAGTACTTC

d_gene: -
abundance: few
j_gene: TRBJ2-7
v_gene: TRBV6-2/TRBV6-3
CDR3aa: CASSHQISYEQYF
CDR3nt: TGTGCCAGCAGTCACCAGATCTCCTACGAGCAGTACTTC

d_gene: -
abundance: many
j_gene: TRBJ1-1
v_gene: TRBV29-1
CDR3aa: CSVITGEAFF
CDR3nt: TGCAGCGTAATTACAGGTGAAGCTTTCTTT

d_gene: -
abundance: many
j_gene: TRBJ1-1
v_gene: TRBV6-1
CDR3aa: CASSALTRGVNTEAFF
CDR3nt: TGTGCCAGCAGTGCCCTCACACGGGGAGTGAACACTGAAGCTTTCTTT

d_gene: TRBD1
abundance: many
j_gene: TRBJ1-6
v_gene: TRBV29-1
CDR3aa: CSVGQGLDSPLHF
CDR3nt: TGCAGCGTTGGACAGGGGTTGGATTCACCCCTCCACTTT

d_gene: -
abundance: -
j_gene: TRBJ1-1
v_gene: TRBV20-1
CDR3aa: CSAKEGFFGGVTEAFF
CDR3nt: TGCAGTGCTAAGGAGGGATTTTTTGGAGGTGTTACTGAAGCTTTCTTT

d_gene: -
abundance: few
j_gene: TRBJ1-4
v_gene: TRBV28
CDR3aa: CASSSGNEEGNEKLFF
CDR3nt: TGTGCCAGCAGTTCGGGTAATGAAGAGGGTAATGAAAAACTGTTTTTT

d_gene: TRBD2
abundance: few
j_gene: TRBJ2-2
v_gene: TRBV6-5
CDR3aa: CASSSPPGTSGGGTGELFF
CDR3nt: TGTGCCAGCAGTTCCCCACCCGGGACTAGCGGGGGGGGCACCGGGGAGCTGTTTTTT

d_gene: -
abundance: many
j_gene: TRBJ1-1
v_gene: TRBV7-2
CDR3aa: CASSFGAGNTEAFF
CDR3nt: TGTGCCAGCAGCTTCGGGGCAGGGAACACTGAAGCTTTCTTT

d_gene: -
abundance: -
j_gene: TRBJ2-1
v_gene: TRBV6-2/TRBV6-3
CDR3aa: CASSYLDRSYNEQFF
CDR3nt: TGTGCCAGCAGTTACCTGGACAGATCCTACAATGAGCAGTTCTTC

d_gene: -
abundance: -
j_gene: TRBJ1-5
v_gene: TRBV6-2/TRBV6-3
CDR3aa: CASRDRNQPQHF
CDR3nt: TGTGCCAGCAGGGACCGAAATCAGCCCCAGCATTTT

d_gene: -
abundance: few
j_gene: TRBJ2-1
v_gene: TRBV7-8
CDR3aa: CASSPGAGDEQFF
CDR3nt: TGTGCCAGCAGCCCTGGGGCCGGGGATGAGCAGTTCTTC

d_gene: -
abundance: many
j_gene: TRBJ2-3
v_gene: TRBV4-1
CDR3aa: CASSQAPQGTDTQYF
CDR3nt: TGCGCCAGCAGCCAAGCGCCACAGGGCACAGATACGCAGTATTTT

d_gene: -
abundance: many
j_gene: TRBJ2-7
v_gene: TRBV6-1
CDR3aa: CASSHKLPSSYEQYF
CDR3nt: TGTGCCAGCAGTCATAAACTTCCGAGCTCCTACGAGCAGTACTTC

d_gene: -
abundance: many
j_gene: TRBJ2-6
v_gene: TRBV15
CDR3aa: CATSRTVIGGANVLTF
CDR3nt: TGTGCCACCAGCAGGACAGTGATTGGTGGGGCCAACGTCCTGACTTTC

d_gene: -
abundance: many
j_gene: TRBJ1-1
v_gene: TRBV7-9
CDR3aa: CASSPDTGKIAEAFF
CDR3nt: TGTGCCAGCAGCCCGGATACAGGGAAGATCGCTGAAGCTTTCTTT

d_gene: -
abundance: -
j_gene: TRBJ1-1
v_gene: TRBV27
CDR3aa: CASSLSEGLVAEAFF
CDR3nt: TGTGCCAGCAGTTTATCAGAGGGTTTGGTTGCTGAAGCTTTCTTT

d_gene: TRBD1
abundance: many
j_gene: TRBJ1-2
v_gene: TRBV12-3/TRBV12-4
CDR3aa: CASRDRGTYGYTF
CDR3nt: TGTGCCAGCAGGGACAGGGGAACCTATGGCTACACCTTC

d_gene: -
abundance: -
j_gene: TRBJ2-3
v_gene: TRBV5-1
CDR3aa: CASDLGGTSTDTQYF
CDR3nt: TGCGCCAGCGATCTAGGGGGGACTAGCACAGATACGCAGTATTTT

d_gene: -
abundance: few
j_gene: TRBJ1-3
v_gene: TRBV12-3/TRBV12-4
CDR3aa: CASSLSGRSGNTIYF
CDR3nt: TGTGCCAGCAGTTTGTCCGGACGCTCTGGAAACACCATATATTTT

d_gene: -
abundance: -
j_gene: TRBJ2-5
v_gene: TRBV5-6
CDR3aa: CASSLEVTSGRTGETQYF
CDR3nt: TGTGCCAGCAGCTTGGAGGTTACTTCGGGGCGAACAGGAGAGACCCAGTACTTC

d_gene: TRBD1
abundance: few
j_gene: TRBJ1-2
v_gene: TRBV28
CDR3aa: CASSLSGRTGNTF
CDR3nt: TGTGCCAGCAGTTTATCCGGGCGGACAGGGAACACCTTC

d_gene: TRBD2
abundance: few
j_gene: TRBJ2-1
v_gene: TRBV5-1
CDR3aa: CASSFRLAGHNEQFF
CDR3nt: TGCGCCAGCAGCTTCCGACTAGCGGGCCACAATGAGCAGTTCTTC

d_gene: -
abundance: many
j_gene: TRBJ2-7
v_gene: TRBV30
CDR3aa: CAWSERSPYEQYF
CDR3nt: TGTGCCTGGAGCGAACGGAGTCCCTACGAGCAGTACTTC

d_gene: -
abundance: many
j_gene: TRBJ2-1
v_gene: TRBV7-9
CDR3aa: CASSPRPDPFYNEQFF
CDR3nt: TGTGCCAGCAGCCCTAGACCCGACCCTTTTTACAATGAGCAGTTCTTC

d_gene: TRBD1
abundance: many
j_gene: TRBJ1-1
v_gene: TRBV12-3/TRBV12-4
CDR3aa: CASSLRGRPAEAFF
CDR3nt: TGTGCCAGCAGTCTGAGGGGGCGGCCCGCTGAAGCTTTCTTT

d_gene: -
abundance: many
j_gene: TRBJ1-1
v_gene: TRBV29-1
CDR3aa: CSVGGARRGSSTEAFF
CDR3nt: TGCAGCGTTGGAGGGGCCAGACGCGGTAGTAGCACTGAAGCTTTCTTT

d_gene: -
abundance: many
j_gene: TRBJ2-3
v_gene: TRBV9
CDR3aa: CASSVGPTGSTDTQYF
CDR3nt: TGTGCCAGCAGCGTCGGTCCCACTGGCAGCACAGATACGCAGTATTTT

d_gene: -
abundance: -
j_gene: TRBJ2-3
v_gene: TRBV10-3
CDR3aa: CAIGQWGGPADTQYF
CDR3nt: TGTGCCATCGGCCAGTGGGGGGGGCCGGCAGATACGCAGTATTTT

d_gene: -
abundance: many
j_gene: TRBJ2-2
v_gene: TRBV20-1
CDR3aa: CSARDRRGNTGELFF
CDR3nt: TGCAGTGCTAGAGATCGGCGGGGGAACACCGGGGAGCTGTTTTTT

d_gene: TRBD1
abundance: -
j_gene: TRBJ2-1
v_gene: TRBV5-1
CDR3aa: CASSLAQGTGMDEQFF
CDR3nt: TGCGCCAGCAGCTTGGCCCAAGGGACAGGGATGGATGAGCAGTTCTTC

d_gene: -
abundance: few
j_gene: TRBJ2-5
v_gene: TRBV21-1
CDR3aa: CASNRTQGAGAQFQETQYF
CDR3nt: TGTGCCAGCAACCGAACCCAGGGGGCGGGGGCCCAATTTCAAGAGACCCAGTACTTC

d_gene: TRBD2
abundance: -
j_gene: TRBJ2-1
v_gene: TRBV6-1
CDR3aa: CASSVLAGGSPTSYNEQFF
CDR3nt: TGTGCCAGCAGTGTGCTAGCGGGAGGGTCACCAACCTCCTACAATGAGCAGTTCTTC

d_gene: TRBD2
abundance: -
j_gene: TRBJ2-1
v_gene: TRBV15
CDR3aa: CATSRVLAEDEQFF
CDR3nt: TGTGCCACCAGCAGAGTCCTAGCGGAGGATGAGCAGTTCTTC

d_gene: -
abundance: few
j_gene: TRBJ2-1
v_gene: TRBV2
CDR3aa: CASSEAGASLYNEQFF
CDR3nt: TGTGCCAGCAGTGAAGCGGGGGCCTCGTTATACAATGAGCAGTTCTTC

d_gene: TRBD1
abundance: -
j_gene: TRBJ2-2
v_gene: TRBV7-6
CDR3aa: CASSLSLRGRKGAQNTGELFF
CDR3nt: TGTGCCAGCAGCTTATCCCTAAGAGGGAGAAAGGGGGCTCAGAACACCGGGGAGCTGTTTTTT

d_gene: TRBD2
abundance: few
j_gene: TRBJ2-5
v_gene: TRBV20-1
CDR3aa: CSASGVSGGHQETQYF
CDR3nt: TGCAGTGCTTCAGGCGTTAGCGGGGGGCACCAAGAGACCCAGTACTTC

d_gene: -
abundance: -
j_gene: TRBJ1-2
v_gene: TRBV2
CDR3aa: CASSDPYGYTF
CDR3nt: TGTGCCAGCAGTGACCCATATGGCTACACCTTC

d_gene: -
abundance: -
j_gene: TRBJ2-1
v_gene: TRBV27
CDR3aa: CASTPITGPGEQFF
CDR3nt: TGTGCCAGCACTCCCATAACAGGGCCGGGGGAGCAGTTCTTC

d_gene: -
abundance: many
j_gene: TRBJ2-3
v_gene: TRBV28
CDR3aa: CASSSLTDPTPYF
CDR3nt: TGTGCCAGCAGCAGCCTGACCGACCCTACTCCGTATTTT

d_gene: -
abundance: -
j_gene: TRBJ1-6
v_gene: TRBV5-1
CDR3aa: CASSLVGGSSYNSPLHF
CDR3nt: TGCGCCAGCAGCTTGGTCGGGGGGAGCTCCTATAATTCACCCCTCCACTTT

d_gene: TRBD1
abundance: many
j_gene: TRBJ1-1
v_gene: TRBV20-1
CDR3aa: CSARRIQGARNTEAFF
CDR3nt: TGCAGTGCTAGGAGGATACAGGGGGCAAGGAACACTGAAGCTTTCTTT

d_gene: TRBD1
abundance: many
j_gene: TRBJ2-2
v_gene: TRBV27
CDR3aa: CASSLQGAFTAGELFF
CDR3nt: TGTGCCAGCAGTTTACAGGGGGCGTTTACGGCCGGGGAGCTGTTTTTT

d_gene: -
abundance: few
j_gene: TRBJ2-1
v_gene: TRBV5-1
CDR3aa: CASSLDVGSSYNEQFF
CDR3nt: TGCGCCAGCAGCTTGGATGTGGGTAGCTCCTACAATGAGCAGTTCTTC

d_gene: TRBD1
abundance: -
j_gene: TRBJ1-4
v_gene: TRBV6-5
CDR3aa: CASSSQGVPNEKLFF
CDR3nt: TGTGCCAGCAGTTCGCAGGGGGTACCTAATGAAAAACTGTTTTTT

d_gene: -
abundance: many
j_gene: TRBJ2-1
v_gene: TRBV30
CDR3aa: CAWTQGGEQFF
CDR3nt: TGTGCCTGGACCCAGGGAGGTGAGCAGTTCTTC

d_gene: -
abundance: few
j_gene: TRBJ2-3
v_gene: TRBV20-1
CDR3aa: CSASPFRDTQYF
CDR3nt: TGCAGTGCTAGTCCATTCCGAGATACGCAGTATTTT

d_gene: TRBD2
abundance: -
j_gene: TRBJ2-2
v_gene: TRBV27
CDR3aa: CASSLFAGVRPGELFF
CDR3nt: TGTGCCAGCAGTTTATTCGCGGGGGTCCGACCCGGGGAGCTGTTTTTT

d_gene: -
abundance: many
j_gene: TRBJ2-1
v_gene: TRBV24-1
CDR3aa: CATSDPRPGDEQFF
CDR3nt: TGTGCCACCAGTGACCCGCGCCCGGGAGATGAGCAGTTCTTC

d_gene: -
abundance: few
j_gene: TRBJ2-7
v_gene: TRBV20-1
CDR3aa: CSAHMDSYEQYF
CDR3nt: TGCAGTGCCCACATGGACTCCTACGAGCAGTACTTC

d_gene: -
abundance: -
j_gene: TRBJ1-2
v_gene: TRBV10-3
CDR3aa: CAISPATSGRQNYGYTF
CDR3nt: TGTGCCATCAGTCCCGCTACTTCAGGACGGCAAAACTATGGCTACACCTTC

d_gene: TRBD2
abundance: few
j_gene: TRBJ2-1
v_gene: TRBV19
CDR3aa: CASSASSGPYNEQFF
CDR3nt: TGTGCCAGTAGCGCTTCTAGCGGGCCTTACAATGAGCAGTTCTTC

d_gene: TRBD1
abundance: few
j_gene: TRBJ1-2
v_gene: TRBV10-3
CDR3aa: CAIRTGVDYGYTF
CDR3nt: TGTGCCATCCGGACAGGGGTGGACTATGGCTACACCTTC

d_gene: -
abundance: few
j_gene: TRBJ1-2
v_gene: TRBV5-5
CDR3aa: CASSSVDGSGYTF
CDR3nt: TGTGCCAGCAGCTCGGTTGACGGGTCTGGCTACACCTTC

d_gene: TRBD1
abundance: few
j_gene: TRBJ1-3
v_gene: TRBV29-1
CDR3aa: CSVLTGGRNTIYF
CDR3nt: TGCAGCGTCCTAACAGGGGGCAGAAACACCATATATTTT